This T cell receptor beta chain came from a study of PD-L1 blockade in urothelial cancer (dated 2017 in TCRdb). Concerning the study at large: All patients started therapy around 2014 and received atezolizumab 1,200 mg intravenously every 3 weeks. About nine tenths of the roughly 29 patients were males with bladder-origin urothelial cancer, and about 60% of the 29 reported a prior smoking history. Patients had an ECOG performance status of 0 or 1 and had received between 0 and 3 prior chemotherapy regimens. Blood samples were analyzed at two time points: 3 weeks after treatment start (second dose) and 6 weeks after treatment start. A median of roughly 140,000 T cells and just over 80,000 unique TCRs was obtained from blood samples, and a median clonality of approximately 0.08 was observed. The study, an exploratory multi-omic analysis, examined somatic, immune and clinical correlates of response to PD-L1 blockade with atezolizumab in urothelial cancer. Pretreatment tumor samples, along with matched peripheral blood serially collected before and after atezolizumab treatment, were subjected to TCR sequencing. Progression-free survival longer than 6 months counted as durable clinical benefit, and TCR features were additionally tested against both progression-free and overall survival. In the same patients, whole exome sequencing and RNA sequencing of pretreatment tumors were performed in addition to TCR sequencing. Durable clinical benefit was achieved by nine patients but not by the remaining 20. Twenty-nine patients had pretreatment blood TCR-seq, some 25 had at least one posttreatment blood collection, and some 25 had tumor TCR-seq.

Synthetic TCR analog templates were spiked into each PCR to estimate absolute template abundance from read counts. The immunoSEQ assay was used to amplify TCRbeta CDR3 regions from genomic DNA with bias-controlled V and J gene primers. Sequencing of rearranged TCRbeta segments was done at approximately 20X coverage. Processing in the source paper ran as follows. Sequencing errors were corrected by clustering and CDR3s were annotated against IMGT to assign V, D and J genes. Only productive TCRbeta rearrangements were used in downstream analyses, excluding out-of-frame or stop-codon sequences. Clonality was calculated as one minus the Shannon entropy normalized by the log of the number of unique productive sequences. Fisher's exact test with Benjamini-Hochberg correction, using a cutoff of adjusted p below 0.01, was how clones that differed between time points or between blood and tumor were identified. Imported from immuneACCESS, the table was reduced by TCRdb to in-frame sequences with V and J called. These copies leave out some clones; in studies compared against another copy, an unresolved V gene accounts for under half, and the cause of the remainder is not known. V and J calls plus clone size are reproduced from that table; the DNA served to infer D and trimming. Counted in this sample were 50,000 or so clones; approximately 79% of them appeared once. The top ten hold around 3.1% of the sample.

The CDR3, from cysteine to phenylalanine, totals 15 residues. Of all the DNA, just the CDR3 is kept, 45 bases in frame from base 1. Based on the germline V gene, the CDR1 and CDR2 sequences are SNHLY and FYNNEI. In the paper's terms, the time point label means: pretreatment peripheral blood. A total of around 30 patients with locally advanced or metastatic urothelial carcinoma, treated at Memorial Sloan Kettering on a trial protocol, made up the cohort. Peripheral blood mononuclear cells were collected pretreatment and during treatment, with between 1 and 8 total time points per patient. The Qiagen DNeasy Blood extraction kit was used to purify genomic DNA from total PBMCs and tumor samples. PBMCs were collected pretreatment and during treatment and were isolated and stored as previously described. Overall study outcomes, separate from this receptor: Greater expansion of tumor-associated TCR clones in peripheral blood 3 weeks after the start of treatment was observed in patients with durable benefit (n of about 21, p = 0.022). Because the sample size was small (n of about 30) and many of the analyses were exploratory, the results are meant to be hypothesis-generating. Improved progression-free and overall survival was found to be associated with pretreatment peripheral blood TCR clonality below the median.

As concerns this clone: Its recognized antigen is unknown. The junction shows a germline mismatch at one end, possibly a read error.

The sequence was obtained from a man between 65 and 85 years old with urothelial cancer. Recombination linked TRBV2 to TRBJ1-5; 8 bases in the middle match TRBD1. The specimen was PBMCs, collected around atezolizumab (anti-PD-L1) treatment. The DNA sequence follows: TGTGCCAGCAGGGAAGGACAGGGACCTTATCAGCCCCAGCATTTT. It codes for CASREGQGPYQPQHF. The CDR3 plus the reference TRBV2 and TRBJ1-5 genes for the other parts give the full variable domain: EPEVTQTPSHQVTQMGQEVILRCVPISNHLYFYWYRQILGQKVEFLVSFYNNEISEKSEIFDDQFSVERPDGSNFTLKIRSTKLEDSAMYFCASREGQGPYQPQHFGDGTRLSIL.